The present entry profiles one TCR delta chain with its context. The sample holds a few counts of this clone. Its antigen remains undetermined. The mismatch at residues 3 and 11 between this DNA's translation and the TCRdb protein of a much larger clone likely reflects a read error; the protein shown is translated from the DNA. Receptor amplification or capture employed multiplex PCR. TCRdb lists the instrument as Illumina MiSeq. From each sorted gammadelta T cell sample, both TCR gamma (TRG) and TCR delta (TRD) chains were sequenced. Regarding the original processing steps: The repertoire analyses used clonotype tree plots, the accumulated frequency of the top 20 clonotypes, and diversity index (DI) and D75 metrics. Clones were re-identified by TCRdb from the public reads with CATT, and rows with the same DNA were merged. For this entry, the V and J calls and clone size follow TCRdb and not the study's own pipeline. The sample data list around 46,000 delta-chain clones, and approximately 2% of these were observed just once. The ten largest make up around 25% of the sample.

The sample belongs to a study of γδ T cells in repeated Plasmodium falciparum infection (dated by TCRdb to about 2021). General notes on the study: The natural-infection arm enrolled Malian children exposed to intense seasonal malaria transmission and compared the Malian children with Australian children matched for age and gender. Malian gammadelta TCR repertoires were analysed cross-sectionally during no-transmission periods and were analysed longitudinally across acute febrile malaria episodes. Samples from controlled-infection subjects were taken at baseline, right before selected infections, and 21 days after each infection. In the study, the shaping of the human gammadelta T cell repertoire by repeated Plasmodium falciparum infection was examined using natural infection in Mali and controlled human malaria infection. A few malaria-naive U.S. adults underwent four controlled human malaria infections by bites from P. falciparum NF54-infected Anopheles stephensi mosquitoes over approximately 600 days.

General study outcomes and caveats: Repeated controlled infections appeared to drive waves of new clonotype selection in Vdelta2-negative, largely Vdelta1+, gammadelta TCR repertoires. Generalizability was limited because the Malian cohort came from a small rural village made up predominantly of one ethnic group. Compared with the repertoires of Australian children, the Vdelta2-negative gammadelta TCR repertoires of Malian children appeared more clonally expanded, less diverse and less shared. A highly stable polyclonal repertoire over time and infection, with many inter-individual overlapping TCRgamma sequences, was shown by Vgamma9/Vdelta2+ TCR repertoires. The controlled-infection cohort was small, limiting analysis of inter-individual variability in gammadelta T cell responses.

CDR1 is given as GEAIGNYY and CDR2 as EKD, both from the germline V gene. Measured from the cysteine to the phenylalanine, the CDR3 is 15 residues long. Kept here is only the CDR3 DNA, which spans 45 bases and is read in frame from base 1. For bulk TCR repertoire analysis, Vgamma9/Vdelta2+ and Vdelta2-negative gammadelta T cell populations were isolated by flow sorting from peripheral blood mononuclear cells. The receptor chain draws on TRDV2 and TRDJ1; TRDD3 matches 10 bases in the middle. The sequencing sample was made of gamma-delta T cells from blood. The clonotype originates from a pool of human donors (malaria-infected and uninfected, not separated). CDR3 protein: CARDTRVLGDAKLIF. The DNA sequence is given as TGTGCCCGTGACACGAGAGTACTGGGGGATGCCAAACTCATCTTT.